The rows below give T cell receptor beta chains drawn from one sample of a study of shared clonotypes between healthy human individuals. Assay: immunoSEQ multiplex PCR; the TCRdb copy retains only in-frame clones and omits some. The sample has more than 900,000 clones; about 80% are singletons. Sequencing was done on a sample of memory CD4+ T cells from PBMCs. Receptors were obtained from a man aged 18 to 35 in good health. Some clones in this sample may be carry-over from other donors' samples. Both conserved end residues are part of each CDR3. D genes are given only for firm matches. Size tells how often a clone was seen (once, few, many) or the class of an expanded clone, and some rows leave it out.

>-|-|TRBV7-8|14|TRBJ2-4
TGTGCCAGCAGCGTTTCGACCCACAAAAACATTCAGTACTTC
CASSVSTHKNIQYF
>-|TRBD2|TRBV7-3|15|TRBJ2-1
TGTGCCAGCAGCTTTAGCGGGAGTGCCTACAATGAGCAGTTCTTC
CASSFSGSAYNEQFF
>-|-|TRBV5-1|15|TRBJ2-5
TGCGCCAGCAGCCTGGATGGGTGGACTGGCGAGACCCAGTACTTC
CASSLDGWTGETQYF
>-|-|TRBV30|11|TRBJ1-2
TGTGCCTGTGGCATCGGGCATGGCTACACCTTC
CACGIGHGYTF
>-|TRBD2|TRBV5-4|15|TRBJ2-1
TGTGCCAGCAGCACTTCTAGCGGGCCATACAATGAGCAGTTCTTC
CASSTSSGPYNEQFF
>once|-|TRBV5-4|14|TRBJ1-1
TGTGCCAGCAGCTTTATGTTTTCGCGCACTGAAGCTTTCTTT
CASSFMFSRTEAFF
>-|-|TRBV5-1|14|TRBJ1-1
TGCGCCAGCAGCTACAACGGGTGGGACACTGAAGCTTTCTTT
CASSYNGWDTEAFF
>once|TRBD2|TRBV28|13|TRBJ2-5
TGTGCCAGCGGCCTGGCGGGAGGCCAGACCCAGTACTTC
CASGLAGGQTQYF
>once|TRBD2|TRBV5-6|14|TRBJ2-4
TGTGCCAGCAGCTCGGGACTAGCGGGAAACATTCAGTACTTC
CASSSGLAGNIQYF
>-|-|TRBV21-1|15|TRBJ2-7
TGTGCCAGCAGCAACAGACAGGGAATAGCCTACGAGCAGTACTTC
CASSNRQGIAYEQYF
>-|-|TRBV18|16|TRBJ2-1
TGTGCCAGCTGGGACCTCAGGGGTCTCTCCTACAATGAGCAGTTCTTC
CASWDLRGLSYNEQFF
>-|-|TRBV28|14|TRBJ2-7
TGTGCCAGCAGTTTCCCGGGTCTAGCCTACGAGCAGTACTTC
CASSFPGLAYEQYF
>once|TRBD2|TRBV19|15|TRBJ2-1
TGTGCCAGTAGTATTGCAGCGGGAGGGAAAAATGAGCAGTTCTTC
CASSIAAGGKNEQFF
>-|TRBD1|TRBV15|15|TRBJ2-3
TGTGCCACCAGCAGGGAGCCGGGACAGGGATATACGCAGTATTTT
CATSREPGQGYTQYF
>-|-|TRBV30|16|TRBJ2-7
TGTGCCTGGAGCTCCTTCCCAAGAGAAGGGGGCTACGAGCAGTACTTC
CAWSSFPREGGYEQYF
>-|TRBD2|TRBV6-1|13|TRBJ2-7
TGTGCCAGCAGTGGCGCGGGGGGGGGCGAGCAGTACTTC
CASSGAGGGEQYF
>-|-|TRBV13|15|TRBJ1-1
TGTGCCAGCAGCTTTAGTCCCGGGCCAAACACTGAAGCTTTCTTT
CASSFSPGPNTEAFF
>-|-|TRBV28|13|TRBJ2-2
TGTGCCACCCGACGGAGCGTCGCCGGGGAGCTGTTTTTT
CATRRSVAGELFF
>many|-|TRBV14|13|TRBJ2-7
TGTGCCAGCAGCGACGTAGCCGTTGGGCCGCAGTACTTC
CASSDVAVGPQYF
>-|-|TRBV5-1|13|TRBJ2-5
TGCGCCAGCAGGAGCGGAGCCCAAGAGACCCAGTACTTC
CASRSGAQETQYF
>-|-|TRBV6-5|12|TRBJ2-7
TGTGCCAGCAGTGCCCCGAACCACGAGCAGTACTTC
CASSAPNHEQYF
>-|-|TRBV5-1|16|TRBJ2-5
TGCGCCAGCAGCTTGGTGATTGGGGGGCGCCAAGAGACCCAGTACTTC
CASSLVIGGRQETQYF
>many|TRBD2|TRBV28|17|TRBJ2-1
TGTGCCAGCAGGGGGACTAGCGGGAGTGGTCCGGGCAATGAGCAGTTCTTC
CASRGTSGSGPGNEQFF
>-|-|TRBV6-5|16|TRBJ2-7
TGTGCCAGCAGTTACTCCGGTGCAGGGCGTAGCTACGAGCAGTACTTC
CASSYSGAGRSYEQYF
>-|-|TRBV5-4|16|TRBJ1-2
TGTGCCAGCAGCGGAGCCTCCGGACGGGCCAACTATGGCTACACCTTC
CASSGASGRANYGYTF
>-|-|TRBV11-2|15|TRBJ2-3
TGTGCCAGCAGTCTCACAGGCTTTTACACAGATACGCAGTATTTT
CASSLTGFYTDTQYF
>-|-|TRBV30|15|TRBJ1-3
TGTGCCTGGAGTAGGGGTGTTGTTTATGGAAACACCATATATTTT
CAWSRGVVYGNTIYF
>once|TRBD1|TRBV29-1|19|TRBJ2-3
TGCAGCGTTGCTAACATAGGACAGGGGGAACGAACTAGCACAGATACGCAGTATTTT
CSVANIGQGERTSTDTQYF
>-|-|TRBV5-1|14|TRBJ2-7
TGCGCCAGCAGCTTGGAAGGACCAGCCTACGAGCAGTACTTC
CASSLEGPAYEQYF
>-|-|TRBV7-7|13|TRBJ2-2
TGTGCCAGCAGCTTAGAGATCTCCGGGGAGCTGTTTTTT
CASSLEISGELFF
>-|-|TRBV28|14|TRBJ1-1
TGTGCCAGCAGCCCACCTCAGGGGCACACTGAAGCTTTCTTT
CASSPPQGHTEAFF
>-|TRBD1|TRBV5-1|14|TRBJ1-2
TGCGCCAGCAGCTCGGAGCAGGGGGCGCGGGGCTACACCTTC
CASSSEQGARGYTF
>-|-|TRBV28|15|TRBJ2-7
TGTGCCAGCAGTTTAGTAACAGGTCCTATCTACGAGCAGTACTTC
CASSLVTGPIYEQYF
>-|-|TRBV27|16|TRBJ2-7
TGTGCCAGCAGTCCCGGGGGAGCCCGAAGCTCCTACGAGCAGTACTTC
CASSPGGARSSYEQYF
>-|TRBD1|TRBV2|14|TRBJ2-7
TGTGCCAGCAGGACAGGGGAGGTATCAACCGAGCAGTACTTC
CASRTGEVSTEQYF
>-|-|TRBV5-1|17|TRBJ2-6
TGCGCCAGCAGCTTGGGTCGCGGGATGTCCGGGGCCAACGTCCTGACTTTC
CASSLGRGMSGANVLTF
>-|-|TRBV7-2|18|TRBJ2-3
TGTGCCAGCAGCTTAGTTAGGACTATCGTCGGGGGCACAGATACGCAGTATTTT
CASSLVRTIVGGTDTQYF
>once|TRBD2|TRBV18|15|TRBJ2-1
TGTGCCAGCTCACCTGTAGCGGGAGCGTTTAATGAGCAGTTCTTC
CASSPVAGAFNEQFF
>many|-|TRBV7-3|13|TRBJ2-5
TGTGCCAGCAGCTACGGGACCCAAGAGACCCAGTACTTC
CASSYGTQETQYF
>-|TRBD1|TRBV19|14|TRBJ1-2
TGTGCCAGTAGTGTGGGACAGGCACACTATGGCTACACCTTC
CASSVGQAHYGYTF
>-|-|TRBV5-1|16|TRBJ2-5
TGCGCCAGCAGTCTAGGGGGGACAGCGGCACAAGAGACCCAGTACTTC
CASSLGGTAAQETQYF
>few|-|TRBV7-8|14|TRBJ2-7
TGTGCCAGCAGCTTAGATGCCGGTCTCTACGAGCAGTACTTC
CASSLDAGLYEQYF
>-|TRBD1|TRBV13|13|TRBJ1-2
TGTGCCAGCAGCATAGACAGGGACTATGGCTACACCTTC
CASSIDRDYGYTF
>-|-|TRBV6-5|16|TRBJ2-5
TGTGCCAGCAGTTACCGGGCCAGGGCCCGGCAAGAGACCCAGTACTTC
CASSYRARARQETQYF
>few|TRBD2|TRBV2|15|TRBJ2-5
TGTGCCAGCAGTAAGGGACTAGCGGGACAAGAGACCCAGTACTTC
CASSKGLAGQETQYF
>-|-|TRBV9|16|TRBJ1-3
TGTGCCAGCAGCGTTTCCTTCCAGAGCTCTGGAAACACCATATATTTT
CASSVSFQSSGNTIYF
>-|TRBD2|TRBV7-9|17|TRBJ2-3
TGTGCCAGCAGCCAGACCTGGACTAGCGGGGTCACAGATACGCAGTATTTT
CASSQTWTSGVTDTQYF
>once|-|TRBV27|15|TRBJ1-1
TGTGCCAGCAGATCCAGGTTCCAACCCGGCACTGAAGCTTTCTTT
CASRSRFQPGTEAFF
>-|-|TRBV7-9|14|TRBJ1-5
TGTGCCAGCAGCTTATCCGAGGGCAATCAGCCCCAGCATTTT
CASSLSEGNQPQHF
>-|-|TRBV28|12|TRBJ2-5
TGTGCCAGCAGCGCAGGGAAAGAGACCCAGTACTTC
CASSAGKETQYF
>-|TRBD1|TRBV5-4|16|TRBJ2-3
TGTGCCAGCAGCTTTAGGACAGGGGGGATCACAGATACGCAGTATTTT
CASSFRTGGITDTQYF
>-|-|TRBV4-1|16|TRBJ1-1
TGCGCCAGCAGCCAGGTAGGGCAGGGGTTAAGCACTGAAGCTTTCTTT
CASSQVGQGLSTEAFF
>-|-|TRBV19|15|TRBJ1-1
TGTGCCAGTAGTAGGGAGGAGGGGGGGTACACTGAAGCTTTCTTT
CASSREEGGYTEAFF
>-|TRBD1|TRBV18|14|TRBJ2-5
TGTGCCAGCTCACCGACAGGGGGCAGAGAGACCCAGTACTTC
CASSPTGGRETQYF
>-|-|TRBV5-6|14|TRBJ1-2
TGTGCCAGCAGCTTGGGTCGGGGAAACTATGGCTACACCTTC
CASSLGRGNYGYTF